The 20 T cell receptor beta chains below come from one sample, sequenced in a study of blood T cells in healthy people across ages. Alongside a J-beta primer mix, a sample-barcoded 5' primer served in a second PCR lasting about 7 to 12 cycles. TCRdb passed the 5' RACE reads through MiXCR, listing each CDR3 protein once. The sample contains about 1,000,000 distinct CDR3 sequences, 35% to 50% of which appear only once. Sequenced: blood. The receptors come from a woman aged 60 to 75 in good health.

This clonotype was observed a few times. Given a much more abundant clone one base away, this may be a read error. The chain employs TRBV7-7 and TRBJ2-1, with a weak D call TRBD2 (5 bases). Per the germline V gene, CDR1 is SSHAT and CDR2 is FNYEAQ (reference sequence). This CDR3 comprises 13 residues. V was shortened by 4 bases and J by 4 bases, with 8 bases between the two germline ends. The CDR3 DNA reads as TGTGCCAGCAGCTCCCAGCGGTACAATGAGCAGTTCTTC. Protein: CASSSQRYNEQFF.

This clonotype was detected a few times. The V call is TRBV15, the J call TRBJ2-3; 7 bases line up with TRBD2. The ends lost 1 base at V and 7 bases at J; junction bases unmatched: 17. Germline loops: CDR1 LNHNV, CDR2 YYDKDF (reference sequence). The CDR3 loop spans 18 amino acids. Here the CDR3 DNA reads TGTGCCACCAGCAGAGGAGGTGTGCGGGAGAGAGGGTCCTATACGCAGTATTTT. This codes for CATSRGGVRERGSYTQYF. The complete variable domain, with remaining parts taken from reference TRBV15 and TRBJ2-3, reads DAMVIQNPRYQVTQFGKPVTLSCSQTLNHNVMYWYQQKSSQAPKLLFHYYDKDFNNEADTPDNFQSRRPNTSFCFLDIRSPGLGDTAMYLCATSRGGVRERGSYTQYFGPGTRLTVL.

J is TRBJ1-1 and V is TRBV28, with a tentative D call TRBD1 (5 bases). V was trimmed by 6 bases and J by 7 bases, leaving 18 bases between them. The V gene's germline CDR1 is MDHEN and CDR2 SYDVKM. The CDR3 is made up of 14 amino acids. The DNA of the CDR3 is TGTGCCAGCAGCTACCAGGGTTCGGGAGATGAAGCTTTCTTT. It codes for CASSYQGSGDEAFF. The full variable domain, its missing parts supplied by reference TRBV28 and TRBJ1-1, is DVKVTQSSRYLVKRTGEKVFLECVQDMDHENMFWYRQDPGLGLRLIYFSYDVKMKEKGDIPEGYSVSREKKERFSLILESASTNQTSMYLCASSYQGSGDEAFFGQGTRLTVV.

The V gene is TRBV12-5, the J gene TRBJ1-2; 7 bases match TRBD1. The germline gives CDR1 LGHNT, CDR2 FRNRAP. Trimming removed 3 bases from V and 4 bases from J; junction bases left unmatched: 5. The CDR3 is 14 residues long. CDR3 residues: CASGLEGASYGYTF. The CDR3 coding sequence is TGTGCTAGTGGTTTAGAGGGGGCCTCCTATGGCTACACCTTC.

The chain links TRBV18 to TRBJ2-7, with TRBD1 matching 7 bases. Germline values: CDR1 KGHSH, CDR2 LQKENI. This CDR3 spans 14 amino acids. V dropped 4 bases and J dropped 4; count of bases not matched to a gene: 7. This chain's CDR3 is CASSQDRVRYEQYF. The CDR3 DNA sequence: TGTGCCAGCTCACAAGACAGGGTTCGGTACGAGCAGTACTTC. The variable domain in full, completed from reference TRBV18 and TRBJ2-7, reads NAGVMQNPRHLVRRRGQEARLRCSPMKGHSHVYWYRQLPEEGLKFMVYLQKENIIDESGMPKERFSAEFPKEGPSILRIQQVVRGDSAAYFCASSQDRVRYEQYFGPGTRLTVT.

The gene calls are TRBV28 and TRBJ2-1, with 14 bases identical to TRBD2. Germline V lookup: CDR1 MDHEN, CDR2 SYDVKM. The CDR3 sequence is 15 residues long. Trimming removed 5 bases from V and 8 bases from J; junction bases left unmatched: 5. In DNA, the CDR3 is TGTGCCAGCAGTCTCCTGACTAGCGGGAGGGATGAGCAGTTCTTC. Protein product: CASSLLTSGRDEQFF.

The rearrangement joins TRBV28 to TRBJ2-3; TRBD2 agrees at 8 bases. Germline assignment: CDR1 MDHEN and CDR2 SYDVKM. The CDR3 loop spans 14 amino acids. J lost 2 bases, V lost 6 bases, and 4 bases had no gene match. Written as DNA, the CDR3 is TGTGCCAGCAGGATAGCGGGATCCACAGATACGCAGTATTTT. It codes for CASRIAGSTDTQYF.

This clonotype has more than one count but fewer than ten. In DNA, the CDR3 is TGTGCCAGCTCACCAGACAGAGGCTCTGGGGCCAACGTCCTGACTTTC. Protein product: CASSPDRGSGANVLTF. The rearrangement uses TRBV18 and TRBJ2-6; TRBD1 is a possible D gene (5 bases). V was cut by 2 bases and J by 0 bases, with 8 bases left in between. Germline CDR1 KGHSH, CDR2 LQKENI. CDR3 length: 16 amino acids.

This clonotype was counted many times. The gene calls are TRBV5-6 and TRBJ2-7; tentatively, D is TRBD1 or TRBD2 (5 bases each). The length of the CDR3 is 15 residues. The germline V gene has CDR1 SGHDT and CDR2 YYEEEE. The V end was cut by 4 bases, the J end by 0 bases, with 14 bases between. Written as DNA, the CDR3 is TGTGCCAGCAGCCCCCCCGGGACGGGCTCCTACGAGCAGTACTTC. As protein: CASSPPGTGSYEQYF.

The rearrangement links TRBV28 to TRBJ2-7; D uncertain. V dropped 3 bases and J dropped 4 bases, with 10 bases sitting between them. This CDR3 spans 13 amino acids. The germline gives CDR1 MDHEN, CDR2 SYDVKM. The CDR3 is CASSFRAVYEQYF. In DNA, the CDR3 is TGTGCCAGCAGTTTTAGGGCTGTATACGAGCAGTACTTC.

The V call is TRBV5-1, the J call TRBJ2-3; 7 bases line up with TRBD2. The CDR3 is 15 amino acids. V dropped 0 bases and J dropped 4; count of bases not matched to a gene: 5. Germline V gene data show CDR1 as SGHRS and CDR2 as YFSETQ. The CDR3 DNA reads TGCGCCAGCAGCTTGGGAGGCGGGAGTGCAGATACGCAGTATTTT. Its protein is CASSLGGGSADTQYF.

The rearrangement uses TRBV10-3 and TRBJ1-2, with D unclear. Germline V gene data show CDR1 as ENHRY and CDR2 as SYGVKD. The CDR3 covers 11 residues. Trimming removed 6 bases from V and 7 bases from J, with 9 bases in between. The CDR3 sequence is CAIRGFSGYTF. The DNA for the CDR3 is TGTGCCATCAGGGGTTTTAGTGGCTACACCTTC.

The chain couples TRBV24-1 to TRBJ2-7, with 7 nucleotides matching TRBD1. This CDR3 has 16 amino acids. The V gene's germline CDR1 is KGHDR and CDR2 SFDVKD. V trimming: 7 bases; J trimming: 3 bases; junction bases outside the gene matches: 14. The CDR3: CATRAPRGTAIYEQYF. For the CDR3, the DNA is TGTGCCACCAGAGCTCCCAGGGGGACAGCGATCTACGAGCAGTACTTC.

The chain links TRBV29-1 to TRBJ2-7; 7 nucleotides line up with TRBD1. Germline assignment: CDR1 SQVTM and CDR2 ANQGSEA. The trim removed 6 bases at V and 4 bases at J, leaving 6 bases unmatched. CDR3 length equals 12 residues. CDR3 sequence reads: CSVRDRLYEQYF. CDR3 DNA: TGCAGCGTCCGGGACAGACTATACGAGCAGTACTTC.

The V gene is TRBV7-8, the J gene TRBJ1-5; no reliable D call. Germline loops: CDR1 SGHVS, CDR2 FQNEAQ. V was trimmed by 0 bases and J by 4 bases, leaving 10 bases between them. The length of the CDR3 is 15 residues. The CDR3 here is CASSLAPLGNQPQHF. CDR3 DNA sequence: TGTGCCAGCAGCTTAGCGCCTCTAGGAAATCAGCCCCAGCATTTT. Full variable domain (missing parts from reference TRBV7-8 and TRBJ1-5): GAGVSQSPRYKVAKRGQDVALRCDPISGHVSLFWYQQALGQGPEFLTYFQNEAQLDKSGLPSDRFFAERPEGSVSTLKIQRTQQEDSAVYLCASSLAPLGNQPQHFGDGTRLSIL.

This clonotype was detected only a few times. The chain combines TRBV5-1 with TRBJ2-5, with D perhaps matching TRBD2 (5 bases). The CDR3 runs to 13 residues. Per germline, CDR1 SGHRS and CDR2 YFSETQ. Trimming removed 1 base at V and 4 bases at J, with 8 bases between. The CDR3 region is CASSLPEGETQYF. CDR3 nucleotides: TGCGCCAGCAGCTTGCCCGAGGGAGAGACCCAGTACTTC.

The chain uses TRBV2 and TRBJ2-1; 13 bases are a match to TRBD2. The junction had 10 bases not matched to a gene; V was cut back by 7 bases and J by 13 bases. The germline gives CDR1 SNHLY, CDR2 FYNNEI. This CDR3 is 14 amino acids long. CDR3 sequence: CASIELAGGKTQFF. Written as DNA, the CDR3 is TGTGCCAGCATCGAACTAGCGGGAGGGAAGACCCAGTTCTTC.

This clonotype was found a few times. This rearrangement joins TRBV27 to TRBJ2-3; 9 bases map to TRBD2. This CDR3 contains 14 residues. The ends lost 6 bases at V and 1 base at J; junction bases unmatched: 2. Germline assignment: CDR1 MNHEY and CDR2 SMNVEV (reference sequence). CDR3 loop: CASRSSGGTDTQYF. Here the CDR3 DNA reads TGTGCCAGCAGATCTAGCGGGGGCACAGATACGCAGTATTTT.

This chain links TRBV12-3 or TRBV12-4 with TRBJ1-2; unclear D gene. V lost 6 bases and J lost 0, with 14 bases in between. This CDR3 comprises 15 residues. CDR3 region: CASSSQSPTNYGYTF. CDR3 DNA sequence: TGTGCCAGCAGCTCTCAGAGCCCTACTAACTATGGCTACACCTTC.

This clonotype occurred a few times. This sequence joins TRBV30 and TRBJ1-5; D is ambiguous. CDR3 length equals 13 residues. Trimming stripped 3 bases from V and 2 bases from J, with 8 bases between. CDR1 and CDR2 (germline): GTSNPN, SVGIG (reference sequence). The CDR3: CAWRAGGNQPQHF. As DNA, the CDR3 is TGTGCCTGGAGGGCAGGTGGCAATCAGCCCCAGCATTTT.